This T cell receptor beta chain is from a study of EBV T-cell therapy then PD-1 blockade in nasopharyngeal carcinoma. Stated treatment: AdE1-LMPpoly-expanded autologous EBV-specific T-cell therapy followed by anti-PD-1 nivolumab. Germline trimming cut 7 bases from V and 6 bases from J; bases unmatched to any gene: 14. The CDR3 extends over 15 amino acids. The germline V gene has CDR1 MDHEN and CDR2 SYDVKM. Note on this clone: What it recognizes is unknown.

Data came from immunoSEQ multiplex PCR; TCRdb stores just in-frame clones and leaves some out. The table shows some 19,000 clones, with about four fifths occurring only once. This sequence originates from a man aged 35 to 55 with nasopharyngeal carcinoma. This rearrangement joins TRBV28 to TRBJ2-7; 8 positions match TRBD2. Sequencing used CD8+ T cells from blood, obtained between days 30 and 35 from a patient whose treatment included autologous EBV-specific T cells and nivolumab. CDR3 protein: CASTQLADPFAEQYF. CDR3 DNA: TGTGCCAGCACCCAACTAGCGGATCCTTTCGCCGAGCAGTACTTC.